These 25 T cell receptor beta chains came from one sample sequenced in a study of T-cell reconstitution after alpha-beta-depleted transplantation in children. Unique molecular identifiers tagged the TCRbeta library. TCRdb re-called the PCR reads with MiXCR, one entry per CDR3 protein. The sample has about 610,000 distinct CDR3 sequences, more than 9% seen once; the top ten hold 3.5% to 5%. The source was PBMCs from the stem cell graft donor, collected from the stem cell graft. Source of these receptors: a human donor who donated a stem cell graft to a child with acute myeloid leukemia.

Many counts were recorded for this clonotype. The chain combines TRBV12-3 or TRBV12-4 with TRBJ2-1, with D possibly being TRBD2 (6 bases). CDR3 length: 15 amino acids. Trimming removed 5 bases from V and 6 bases from J, with 17 bases in between. In DNA, the CDR3 is TGTGCCAGCAGTCCGAATACTGGGGGGTCCAATGAGCAGTTCTTC. It encodes CASSPNTGGSNEQFF.

Of note for this clonotype: A clone one base away is much larger, so this may be a read error. CDR3 loop: CASSEQGATNTQYF. CDR3 nucleotides: TGTGCCAGCAGTGAACAGGGGGCAACAAATACGCAGTATTTT. J is TRBJ2-3 and V is TRBV6-4; TRBD1 aligns across 9 bases. With 3 bases clipped from V and 7 bases from J, the junction kept 5 bases outside the gene matches. Germline-derived CDR1 and CDR2 are MRHNA and SNTAGT. CDR3 length: 14 amino acids.

This clonotype was counted ten times or more. This chain uses TRBV9 with TRBJ2-1; 8 nucleotides align to TRBD2. There are 17 residues in the CDR3. V lost 4 bases, J lost 5 bases, and 14 bases stayed unmatched. Germline V gene lookup returns CDR1 SGDLS and CDR2 YYNGEE. CDR3 DNA sequence: TGTGCCAGCAGCCCAAGGACTAGCCCAGGCAGTAACAATGAGCAGTTCTTC. This codes for CASSPRTSPGSNNEQFF.

There are many counts of this clonotype. One junction end does not reproduce the germline sequence, and a read error may be involved. The chain has TRBV7-7 and TRBJ2-5; 11 bases match TRBD1. This CDR3 is 15 amino acids long. Germline V gene sequence: CDR1 SSHAT, CDR2 FNYEAQ (reference sequence). The CDR3 loop is CASSRGTGGIETQYF. The DNA for the CDR3 is TGTGCTAGCAGCCGAGGGACAGGGGGAATAGAGACCCAGTACTTC.

The chain is built from TRBV6-5 and TRBJ2-1; maybe TRBD1 (6 bases). The CDR3 spans 14 residues. Germline V gene sequence: CDR1 MNHEY, CDR2 SVGAGI. Trimming pared 2 bases from V and 7 bases from J, leaving 12 bases between. This CDR3 is CASSYQGGGNEQFF. In DNA, the CDR3 is TGTGCCAGCAGTTACCAAGGGGGTGGAAATGAGCAGTTCTTC.

V and J are TRBV5-1 and TRBJ1-1; D not resolved. CDR3 length: 14 residues. The germline V gene has CDR1 SGHRS and CDR2 YFSETQ. Trimming took 7 bases from V and 3 from J, leaving 16 bases between them. In DNA, the CDR3 is TGCGCCAGCGGCCCGAACGGGGTAGACACTGAAGCTTTCTTT. Protein: CASGPNGVDTEAFF.

This clonotype occurred many times. The rearrangement uses TRBV20-1 and TRBJ1-5; D is ambiguous. The CDR3 runs 15 residues. Germline CDR1 and CDR2: DFQATT and SNEGSKA (reference sequence). V lost 1 base and J 1 base, leaving 11 bases between the germline ends. The chain's CDR3 is CSARVSGRSNQPQHF. DNA for the CDR3: TGCAGTGCTAGAGTGTCGGGCAGGAGCAATCAGCCCCAGCATTTT.

This chain uses TRBV19 with TRBJ2-7; D is unresolved. The CDR3 runs 13 residues. V was clipped by 7 bases and J by 4 bases, with 14 bases between them. Germline CDR1 is LNHDA and CDR2 is SQIVND (reference sequence). Here the CDR3 reads CASNNAVGYEQYF. The CDR3 bases are TGTGCCAGTAACAATGCGGTGGGGTACGAGCAGTACTTC.

This clonotype was picked up many times. The chain has TRBV10-3 and TRBJ1-5; 12 bases are a match to TRBD1. Germline CDR1 ENHRY, CDR2 SYGVKD. This CDR3 is built from 15 residues. The trim removed 10 bases at V and 0 bases at J, leaving 4 bases unmatched. The CDR3 sequence: CATTGQGASNQPQHF. Here the CDR3 DNA reads TGTGCCACTACGGGACAGGGGGCTAGCAATCAGCCCCAGCATTTT.

This clonotype has only a few counts. The V gene is TRBV7-2, the J gene TRBJ2-1; the match to TRBD2 covers 13 bases. The CDR3 contains 17 residues. Germline V CDR1 and CDR2: SGHTA, FQGNSA. V dropped 7 bases and J dropped 7; count of bases not matched to a gene: 13. CDR3 nucleotide sequence: TGTGCCAGCATCCCAGGAGGACTAGCGGGGGTCTGGAATGAGCAGTTCTTC. Translation gives CASIPGGLAGVWNEQFF.

This clonotype was recorded a few times. V is TRBV7-2 and J is TRBJ1-1; D perhaps matches TRBD1 (5 bases). The V end lost 5 bases, the J end lost 7 bases, and 17 bases lay between the germline ends. CDR3 length: 14 amino acids. Germline V gives CDR1 SGHTA, CDR2 FQGNSA. CDR3 loop: CASSPRGGHFEAFF. In nucleotides, the CDR3 is TGTGCCAGCAGCCCCCGGGGCGGACACTTTGAAGCTTTCTTT.

The chain joins TRBV3-1 to TRBJ2-7; the match to TRBD2 covers 13 bases. The CDR3 consists of 15 residues. Trimming cost V 7 bases and J 2 bases; bases outside gene matches: 5. Germline CDR1 is LGHDT and CDR2 is YNNKEL (reference sequence). The CDR3 reads CASKSTSGRTYEQYF. In DNA form, the CDR3 reads TGTGCCAGCAAGTCGACTAGCGGGAGGACCTACGAGCAGTACTTC.

CDR3 sequence (DNA): TGCAGTGCTAGAGATGGCAGGGCGGACTATGGCTACACCTTC. This translates into CSARDGRADYGYTF. The chain combines TRBV20-1 with TRBJ1-2, with D maybe TRBD1 (5 bases). The CDR3 loop spans 14 amino acids. Per germline, CDR1 DFQATT and CDR2 SNEGSKA (reference sequence). V lost 0 bases and J 3 bases, leaving 11 bases between the germline ends.

This clonotype has more than one count but fewer than ten. The CDR3 loop is CAISVPRSYEQYF. CDR3 DNA sequence: TGTGCCATCAGTGTTCCTAGGTCCTACGAGCAGTACTTC. This sequence joins TRBV10-3 and TRBJ2-7; D unresolved. Germline V gives CDR1 ENHRY, CDR2 SYGVKD. V was trimmed by 4 bases and J by 1 base, leaving 8 bases between them. CDR3 size: 13 residues.

J is TRBJ2-2 and V is TRBV20-1; 12 bases agree with TRBD2. The CDR3 spans 17 residues. V lost 2 bases and J lost 6; bases outside the gene matches: 10. Germline-derived CDR1 and CDR2 are DFQATT and SNEGSKA (reference sequence). CDR3 nucleotides: TGCAGTGCTAGACGCCTAGCGGGAGGGGTAGGACCCGGGGAGCTGTTTTTT. It is translated as CSARRLAGGVGPGELFF.

The V and J genes are TRBV6-5 and TRBJ2-3, with unresolved D. CDR1 MNHEY and CDR2 SVGAGI come from the germline V gene. With 5 bases removed from V and 2 bases from J, the gap between germline ends came to 11 bases. The CDR3 extends over 14 amino acids. For the CDR3, the DNA is TGTGCCAGCAGTACCGACCCCTCCACAGATACGCAGTATTTT. This gives the protein CASSTDPSTDTQYF.

J is TRBJ2-2 and V is TRBV28, with 9 bases lining up with TRBD1. This CDR3 is 17 amino acids long. The germline gives CDR1 MDHEN, CDR2 SYDVKM. Trimming removed 3 bases from V and 6 bases from J; junction bases left unmatched: 11. The CDR3 bases are TGTGCCAGCAGTTTCCCTCGGGACAGGGCCCGGGCCGGGGAGCTGTTTTTT. Translated, it gives CASSFPRDRARAGELFF.

Ten or more counts support this clonotype. This chain connects TRBV20-1 to TRBJ2-1; weak D call: TRBD2 (7 bases). V lost 1 base and J 7 bases, leaving 17 bases between the germline ends. Germline loops: CDR1 DFQATT, CDR2 SNEGSKA (reference sequence). This CDR3 spans 15 amino acids. The CDR3 region has the DNA TGCAGTGCTAGAGCGGGCGGCGGGGGCTCGAATGAGCAGTTCTTC. Translation: CSARAGGGGSNEQFF.

This clonotype was picked up a small number of times. J is TRBJ2-3 and V is TRBV4-3; D not resolved. Between the trimmed V and J ends, which lost 1 base and 5 bases, there was a span of 13 bases. Germline V lookup: CDR1 LGHNA, CDR2 YSLEER. This CDR3 comprises 15 residues. CDR3 nucleotides: TGCGCCAGCAGCCAAGTAGTCTGGGGTCAAGATACGCAGTATTTT. As protein: CASSQVVWGQDTQYF.

A few counts support this clonotype. The rearrangement links TRBV5-1 to TRBJ2-7; unclear D gene. The CDR3 loop spans 16 amino acids. Germline loops: CDR1 SGHRS, CDR2 YFSETQ. V was pared by 4 bases and J by 0 bases, with 17 bases between. DNA for the CDR3: TGCGCCAGCAGCCCCTTATCGACCAGGAGCTCCTACGAGCAGTACTTC. Protein: CASSPLSTRSSYEQYF.

This clonotype was picked up a small number of times. V usage is TRBV28 and J usage is TRBJ1-2; D remains ambiguous. V shed 6 bases and J shed 2 bases, with 10 bases lying between them. This CDR3 spans 13 amino acids. Germline CDR1 is MDHEN and CDR2 is SYDVKM. The CDR3 is CASSPHPNYGYTF. The CDR3 DNA follows: TGTGCCAGCAGCCCTCACCCGAACTATGGCTACACCTTC.

This clonotype was observed many times. The V and J genes are TRBV5-1 and TRBJ2-1; the D gene is possibly TRBD2 (6 bases). The CDR3 sequence is 14 residues long. V dropped 1 base and J dropped 5 bases, with 10 bases sitting between them. CDR1 is SGHRS, CDR2 YFSETQ, per germline. Written as DNA, the CDR3 is TGCGCCAGCAGCTTGAAGGCGGGGAACAATGAGCAGTTCTTC. Translation gives CASSLKAGNNEQFF.

The chain uses TRBV15 and TRBJ2-1; 8 bases match TRBD2. CDR1 is LNHNV and CDR2 is YYDKDF in the germline V gene (reference sequence). J was trimmed by 7 bases and V by 3 bases; bases with no gene match: 5. CDR3 length: 14 residues. This CDR3 is CATSRSLAGNEQFF. The CDR3 bases are TGTGCCACCAGCAGGTCCTTAGCGGGGAATGAGCAGTTCTTC.

The chain links TRBV27 to TRBJ2-3; TRBD2 is a possible D gene (7 bases). Trimming stripped 0 bases from V and 1 base from J, with 17 bases between. Germline V lookup: CDR1 MNHEY, CDR2 SMNVEV (reference sequence). The CDR3 runs to 18 residues. As DNA, the CDR3 is TGTGCCAGCAGTTTATCTCGGTCGGGGGGCTGGCGCACAGATACGCAGTATTTT. It specifies CASSLSRSGGWRTDTQYF.

This clonotype has at least ten counts. The CDR3 nucleotides read TGTGCCAGCTCCATAGCGGGAGGGCCTCTGCCCTACGAGCAGTACTTC. Its translation is CASSIAGGPLPYEQYF. The gene calls are TRBV7-2 and TRBJ2-7, with 11 nucleotides matching TRBD2. Germline V gene sequence: CDR1 SGHTA, CDR2 FQGNSA. The trim removed 8 bases at V and 2 bases at J, leaving 11 bases unmatched. This CDR3 region has 16 residues.